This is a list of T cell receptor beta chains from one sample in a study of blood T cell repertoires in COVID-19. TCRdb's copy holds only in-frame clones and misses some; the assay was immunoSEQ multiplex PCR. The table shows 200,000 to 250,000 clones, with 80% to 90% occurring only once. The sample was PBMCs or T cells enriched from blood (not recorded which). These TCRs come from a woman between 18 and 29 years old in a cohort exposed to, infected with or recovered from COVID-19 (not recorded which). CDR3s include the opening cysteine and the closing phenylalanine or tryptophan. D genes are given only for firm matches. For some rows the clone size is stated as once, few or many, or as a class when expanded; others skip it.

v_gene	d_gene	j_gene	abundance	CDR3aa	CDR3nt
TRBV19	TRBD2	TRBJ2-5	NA	CASSIFSGAGEETQYF	TGTGCCAGTAGTATCTTCAGCGGGGCGGGCGAAGAGACCCAGTACTTC
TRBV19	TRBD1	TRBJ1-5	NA	CASKNRGLDQPQHF	TGTGCCAGTAAAAACAGGGGCTTAGATCAGCCCCAGCATTTT
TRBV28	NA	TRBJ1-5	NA	CASSPLSPGQSYSNQPQHF	TGTGCCAGCAGTCCCTTATCTCCTGGACAGTCATATAGCAATCAGCCCCAGCATTTT
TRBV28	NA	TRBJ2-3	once	CASSGPSTTDTQYF	TGTGCCAGCTCGGGTCCCTCAACCACAGATACGCAGTATTTT
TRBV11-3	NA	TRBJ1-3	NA	CASSSRQAGNTIYF	TGTGCCAGCAGCTCCAGACAGGCTGGAAACACCATATATTTT
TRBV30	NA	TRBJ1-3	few	CAWSAGFSGGTIYF	TGTGCCTGGAGTGCGGGGTTTTCTGGAGGTACCATATATTTT
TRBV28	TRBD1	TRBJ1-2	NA	CASSFLTGGYGYTF	TGTGCCAGCAGTTTTCTGACAGGGGGCTATGGCTACACCTTC
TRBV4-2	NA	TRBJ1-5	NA	CASSNGVQGNWLPQHF	TGTGCCAGCAGCAATGGGGTCCAGGGTAACTGGTTGCCCCAGCATTTT
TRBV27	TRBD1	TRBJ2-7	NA	CASSLGQGKSYSYEQYF	TGTGCCAGCAGTTTAGGACAGGGGAAGTCCTACTCCTACGAGCAGTACTTC
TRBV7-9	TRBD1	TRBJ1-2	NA	CASQGAYGYTF	TGTGCCAGTCAGGGGGCCTATGGCTACACCTTC
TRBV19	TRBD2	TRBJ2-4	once	CASSIHPGEGRDIQYF	TGTGCCAGTAGTATACACCCGGGCGAAGGGAGGGACATTCAGTACTTC
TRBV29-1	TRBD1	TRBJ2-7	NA	CSVEHRGLREQYF	TGCAGCGTTGAACACAGGGGTCTAAGGGAGCAGTACTTC
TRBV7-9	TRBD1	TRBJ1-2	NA	CASSRTGEGGYTF	TGTGCCAGCAGCCGGACAGGGGAAGGAGGCTACACCTTC
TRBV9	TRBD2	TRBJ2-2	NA	CASSVGLAGRDTGELFF	TGTGCCAGCAGCGTAGGGCTAGCGGGGAGGGACACCGGGGAGCTGTTTTTT
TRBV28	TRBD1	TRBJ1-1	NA	CASGVGTEGRNTEAFF	TGTGCCAGCGGGGTCGGGACAGAAGGACGGAACACTGAAGCTTTCTTT
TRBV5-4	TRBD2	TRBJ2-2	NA	CASSLGLAGAGELFF	TGTGCCAGCAGCTTGGGACTAGCGGGAGCCGGGGAGCTGTTTTTT
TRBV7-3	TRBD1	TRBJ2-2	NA	CASSLTADRGSGELFF	TGTGCCAGCAGCTTAACGGCGGACAGGGGTTCAGGGGAGCTGTTTTTT
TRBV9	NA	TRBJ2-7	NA	CASSVGGGRSSYEQYF	TGTGCCAGCAGCGTAGGCGGCGGTAGGAGCTCCTACGAGCAGTACTTC
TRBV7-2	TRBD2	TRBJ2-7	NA	CASSYSGGLTYEQYF	TGTGCCAGCAGCTACTCGGGGGGACTAACCTACGAGCAGTACTTC
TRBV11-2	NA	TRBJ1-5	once	CASSLSASSNQPQHF	TGTGCCAGCAGCTTAAGCGCTTCTAGCAATCAGCCCCAGCATTTT
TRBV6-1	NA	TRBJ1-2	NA	CASSEAPRTHNYGYTF	TGTGCCAGCAGTGAAGCGCCACGGACACACAACTATGGCTACACCTTC
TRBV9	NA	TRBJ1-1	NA	CASSASGRMFTEAFF	TGTGCCAGCAGCGCAAGTGGGAGAATGTTCACTGAAGCTTTCTTT
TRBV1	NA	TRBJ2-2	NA	CTSSQGRGQIPTGELFF	TGCACCAGCAGCCAAGGAAGGGGGCAGATTCCCACCGGGGAGCTGTTTTTT
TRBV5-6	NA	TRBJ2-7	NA	CASSLFRGRHREPYEQYF	TGTGCCAGCAGCTTGTTTAGGGGTCGACACAGGGAACCCTACGAGCAGTACTTC
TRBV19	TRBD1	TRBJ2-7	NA	CASSTTGTGTYEQYF	TGTGCCAGTAGTACAACCGGGACAGGGACCTACGAGCAGTACTTC
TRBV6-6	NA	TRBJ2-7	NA	CASSYSGLITYEQYF	TGTGCCAGCAGTTACTCCGGACTGATCACCTACGAGCAGTACTTC
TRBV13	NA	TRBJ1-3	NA	CASSSQFSGNTIYF	TGTGCCAGCAGCTCCCAGTTCTCTGGAAACACCATATATTTT
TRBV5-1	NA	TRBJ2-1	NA	CASSFGNEQFF	TGCGCCAGCAGCTTCGGCAATGAGCAGTTCTTC